These 17 T cell receptor beta chains originate from one sample sequenced in a study of blood T cell repertoires in COVID-19 (dated by TCRdb to 2020 to 2021). The library was made by the immunoSEQ multiplex PCR assay. What TCRdb holds here is the immuneACCESS table cut down to in-frame rearrangements. Part of the clones is not present; checked against another copy, under half of the missing clones reflect an unresolved V gene, and the others are unexplained. The sample records approximately 69,000 clones, 90% of which are singletons. More than 4.5% of the sample belongs to the ten largest clones. Sequenced: peripheral blood. Receptors originate from a man in his fifties with acute or convalescent COVID-19.

The chain joins TRBV2 to TRBJ2-1, with 13 bases fitting TRBD2. Germline V gene sequence: CDR1 SNHLY, CDR2 FYNNEI. The V segment lost 3 bases and the J segment 10 bases; nucleotides outside the gene matches: 9. The CDR3 consists of 16 residues. Here the CDR3 reads CASSERIGTSGKEQFF. As DNA, the CDR3 is TGTGCCAGCAGTGAGAGAATAGGGACTAGCGGGAAAGAGCAGTTCTTC.

This clone was seen only once. V usage is TRBV5-6 and J usage is TRBJ2-6; maybe TRBD2 (6 bases). CDR3 length: 15 residues. V lost 3 bases, J lost 3 bases, and 10 bases lay in between. Germline V CDR1 and CDR2: SGHDT, YYEEEE. CDR3 sequence reads: CASSWPGVGANVLTF. The CDR3 DNA sequence: TGTGCCAGCAGCTGGCCGGGGGTTGGGGCCAACGTCCTGACTTTC.

This chain connects TRBV29-1 to TRBJ2-7; 8 bases are a match to TRBD1. The CDR3 has 14 residues. From germline, CDR1 is SQVTM and CDR2 ANQGSEA. Losses at the gene ends were 6 bases for V and 1 base for J; bases not matched to a gene: 8. The CDR3 loop is CSVALTGGSYEQYF. The CDR3 region has the DNA TGCAGCGTCGCCCTCACAGGGGGGTCCTACGAGCAGTACTTC.

CDR3 in DNA: TGTGCCAGCAGCTTAGACGCTAGCGGCAATACGCAGTATTTT. Translating it yields CASSLDASGNTQYF. The V gene is TRBV7-2, the J gene TRBJ2-3; 7 positions match TRBD2. CDR3 length: 14 amino acids. Germline CDR1 is SGHTA and CDR2 is FQGNSA. Trimming removed 1 base from V and 7 bases from J; junction bases left unmatched: 5.

This clone was recorded once. J is TRBJ2-7 and V is TRBV4-3; TRBD2 matches 9 bases. There are 17 residues in the CDR3. Germline V CDR1 and CDR2: LGHNA, YSLEER. V gave up 0 bases and J gave up 0 bases; unmatched junction bases: 6. The CDR3 here is CASSQDMGLADSYEQYF. The DNA of the CDR3 is TGCGCCAGCAGCCAAGATATGGGACTAGCAGACTCCTACGAGCAGTACTTC.

V gene TRBV6-2 or TRBV6-3 combines with J gene TRBJ1-4, with a weak D call TRBD1 (5 bases). Trimming removed 0 bases from V and 5 bases from J, with 7 bases in between. Germline values: CDR1 MNHEY, CDR2 SVGEGT. The CDR3 is 14 residues long. The CDR3 loop is CASSYSTANEKLFF. The CDR3, as DNA: TGTGCCAGCAGTTACTCGACAGCAAATGAAAAACTGTTTTTT.

This sequence joins TRBV7-8 and TRBJ1-3; D may be TRBD1 (6 bases). The CDR3 has 16 residues. CDR1 is SGHVS, CDR2 FQNEAQ, per germline. V gave up 4 bases and J gave up 6 bases, with 19 bases separating them. The CDR3: CASSSKSQGFTNTIYF. The CDR3, as DNA: TGTGCCAGCAGCTCGAAAAGTCAGGGGTTCACAAACACCATATATTTT.

The chain employs TRBV24-1 and TRBJ2-1; the match to TRBD2 covers 12 bases. The CDR3 covers 17 residues. The germline V gene encodes CDR1 KGHDR and CDR2 SFDVKD. Trimming at V came to 2 bases and at J to 0 bases, leaving 1 base not matched to a gene. Here the CDR3 DNA reads TGTGCCACCAGTGATTCTAGCGGGAGGGACTCCTACAATGAGCAGTTCTTC. Encoded protein: CATSDSSGRDSYNEQFF.

V and J are TRBV5-8 and TRBJ2-7; 10 bases map to TRBD2. In germline, CDR1 is SGHTS, CDR2 YDEGEE. The CDR3 is 16 amino acids. Unmatched junction bases numbered 7, after V lost 2 bases and J lost 2 bases. The CDR3 nucleotides are TGTGCCAGCAGCTTTCCTAGCGGGAGCTTCGCCTACGAGCAGTACTTC. This encodes CASSFPSGSFAYEQYF. The full variable domain, its missing parts supplied by reference TRBV5-8 and TRBJ2-7, is EAGVTQSPTHLIKTRGQQATLRCSPISGHTSVYWYQQALGLGLQFLLWYDEGEERNRGNFPPRFSGRQFPNYSSELNVNALELEDSALYLCASSFPSGSFAYEQYFGPGTRLTVT.

The chain carries TRBV19 and TRBJ1-3; TRBD1 matches 7 bases. V was clipped by 4 bases and J by 1 base; unmatched bases: 4. Germline V gene data show CDR1 as LNHDA and CDR2 as SQIVND (reference sequence). This CDR3 is built from 15 residues. In DNA form, the CDR3 reads TGTGCCAGTAGTACCCGACAGGGATCTGGAAACACCATATATTTT. It is translated as CASSTRQGSGNTIYF.

The chain links TRBV5-4 to TRBJ2-1; TRBD2 agrees at 7 bases. The CDR3 runs 17 residues. V was clipped by 0 bases and J by 2 bases; unmatched bases: 8. Germline CDR1 is SGHNT and CDR2 is YYREEE (reference sequence). The CDR3, as DNA: TGTGCCAGCAGCTTGGGGGGGGTAGCGGGTACCTACAATGAGCAGTTCTTC. Its protein is CASSLGGVAGTYNEQFF.

This chain connects TRBV6-5 to TRBJ2-7; D is ambiguous. The CDR3 contains 13 residues. The V gene's germline CDR1 is MNHEY and CDR2 SVGAGI. V lost 6 bases and J 6 bases, leaving 15 bases between the germline ends. The CDR3, as DNA: TGTGCCAGCAGCCTCGTGTGGGCAGGCGAGCAGTACTTC. This sequence encodes CASSLVWAGEQYF.

The chain combines TRBV6-5 with TRBJ1-5; TRBD1 aligns across 7 bases. The ends lost 5 bases at V and 0 bases at J; junction bases unmatched: 4. The germline CDR1 and CDR2 sequences are MNHEY and SVGAGI. This CDR3 spans 15 amino acids. The CDR3 protein is CASSRGQTSNQPQHF. In DNA form, the CDR3 reads TGTGCCAGCAGTCGGGGACAGACTAGCAATCAGCCCCAGCATTTT.

Here the CDR3 reads CASSQDRNEETQYF. As DNA, the CDR3 is TGCGCCAGCAGCCAAGATCGTAACGAGGAGACCCAGTACTTC. The rearrangement joins TRBV4-1 to TRBJ2-5, with D uncertain. The CDR3 has 14 residues. Trimming removed 0 bases from V and 5 bases from J, with 10 bases in between. The germline V gene encodes CDR1 MGHRA and CDR2 YSYEKL.

This clone was counted only a few times. This chain joins TRBV6-5 and TRBJ1-2, with 7 bases that match TRBD1. CDR1 and CDR2 from the germline V gene are MNHEY and SVGAGI. CDR3 length equals 13 residues. V trimming: 5 bases; J trimming: 5 bases; junction bases outside the gene matches: 5. The chain's CDR3 is CASSTRGRYGYTF. In DNA, the CDR3 is TGTGCCAGCAGTACTAGGGGGCGTTATGGCTACACCTTC.

This clone was found once. The CDR3 loop is CATSRAAGKSYGYTF. The CDR3 bases are TGTGCCACCAGCAGAGCGGCGGGAAAGAGCTATGGCTACACCTTC. The chain links TRBV15 to TRBJ1-2; D gene uncertain. V lost 1 base and J lost 4, with 13 bases in between. The CDR3 sequence is 15 residues long. Per germline, CDR1 LNHNV and CDR2 YYDKDF (reference sequence). The full variable domain, its missing parts supplied by reference TRBV15 and TRBJ1-2, is DAMVIQNPRYQVTQFGKPVTLSCSQTLNHNVMYWYQQKSSQAPKLLFHYYDKDFNNEADTPDNFQSRRPNTSFCFLDIRSPGLGDTAMYLCATSRAAGKSYGYTFGSGTRLTVV.

This chain joins TRBV19 and TRBJ2-5; a weak D match, TRBD2 (5 bases). The CDR3 spans 13 residues. The germline gives CDR1 LNHDA, CDR2 SQIVND (reference sequence). Trimming left V 4 bases short and J 7 bases short, with 13 bases between. Written as DNA, the CDR3 is TGTGCCAGTAGTACTCGAGGGATTGGGACCCAGTACTTC. The encoded protein is CASSTRGIGTQYF.